The 18 T cell receptor beta chains below all came from one sample that was sequenced in a study of T cell changes during pregnancy in multiple sclerosis. Using immunoSEQ multiplex PCR, the repertoire was profiled, and TCRdb retains in-frame clones only, with some absent. The repertoire includes roughly 40,000 clones, around nine tenths of them detected once, and 1% to 1.5% sits in the top ten. The sample consisted of peripheral blood, taken before pregnancy. The receptors shown here come from a female donor with multiple sclerosis, enrolled in a pregnancy study.

In nucleotides, the CDR3 is TGCGCCAGCAGCCGAGCTATCATCACTCAGCCCCAGCATTTT. The encoded protein is CASSRAIITQPQHF. V usage is TRBV4-1 and J usage is TRBJ1-5, with D uncertain. Germline CDR1 and CDR2: MGHRA and YSYEKL. The CDR3 runs 14 residues. V lost 4 bases and J lost 6, with 13 bases in between.

The chain has TRBV6-5 and TRBJ2-5; tentatively, D is TRBD1 (5 bases). Matching the DNA end better, TRBJ2-7 makes the J call doubtful. Germline V gene sequence: CDR1 MNHEY, CDR2 SVGAGI. This CDR3 is built from 12 residues. The CDR3 DNA reads as TGTGCCAGCAGTCAAGACAGCAACGAGCAGTACTTC. It encodes CASSQDSNEQYF.

The chain uses TRBV5-4 and TRBJ2-7; 9 bases are a match to TRBD1. The CDR3 is 14 amino acids. CDR1 is SGHNT, CDR2 YYREEE, per germline (reference sequence). J lost 4 bases, V lost 1 base, and 3 bases had no gene match. This chain's CDR3 is CASSLTGGGYEQYF. In DNA form, the CDR3 reads TGTGCCAGCAGCTTGACAGGGGGCGGGTACGAGCAGTACTTC.

J is TRBJ1-1 and V is TRBV6-1; TRBD1 matches 9 bases. This CDR3 is 16 amino acids long. V was clipped by 3 bases and J by 3 bases; unmatched bases: 8. CDR1 is MNHNS, CDR2 SASEGT, per germline. This chain's CDR3 is CASSDPWTGEDTEAFF. CDR3 DNA sequence: TGTGCCAGCAGTGACCCCTGGACAGGGGAGGACACTGAAGCTTTCTTT.

The chain is built from TRBV5-4 and TRBJ2-3, with D possibly being TRBD1 (6 bases). V was clipped by 0 bases and J by 0 bases, with 14 bases between them. The CDR3 is made up of 17 amino acids. Germline V gene lookup returns CDR1 SGHNT and CDR2 YYREEE (reference sequence). CDR3 coding DNA: TGTGCCAGCAGCTTGGCCGTTGAGACAGGCAGCACAGATACGCAGTATTTT. Encoded protein: CASSLAVETGSTDTQYF.

The chain recombines TRBV4-3 with TRBJ2-7; possible D gene TRBD1, 5 bases. The germline gives CDR1 LGHNA, CDR2 YSLEER. Trimming left V 4 bases short and J 2 bases short, with 18 bases between. The CDR3 length is 16 residues. The CDR3 DNA reads as TGCGCCAGCAGCCCCCGTGTAGACAGTGGGACCTACGAGCAGTACTTC. Amino acids: CASSPRVDSGTYEQYF.

This sequence joins TRBV18 and TRBJ1-5, with 8 bases aligning to TRBD1. The CDR3 has 14 residues. V lost 3 bases, J lost 5 bases, and 3 bases stayed unmatched. Germline V gene data show CDR1 as KGHSH and CDR2 as LQKENI. CDR3 amino acids: CASSPGQVDQPQHF. The CDR3 region has the DNA TGTGCCAGCTCACCGGGACAGGTGGATCAGCCCCAGCATTTT.

This chain connects TRBV30 to TRBJ1-1; D gene uncertain. Germline-derived CDR1 and CDR2 are GTSNPN and SVGIG (reference sequence). V dropped 3 bases and J dropped 5 bases, with 13 bases sitting between them. This CDR3 has 13 amino acids. CDR3 region: CAWSVGRRTEAFF. CDR3 DNA: TGTGCCTGGAGCGTCGGCAGGAGGACTGAAGCTTTCTTT. The whole variable domain, filled in from reference TRBV30 and TRBJ1-1, reads SQTIHQWPATLVQPVGSPLSLECTVEGTSNPNLYWYRQAAGRGLQLLFYSVGIGQISSEVPQNLSASRPQDRQFILSSKKLLLSDSGFYLCAWSVGRRTEAFFGQGTRLTVV.

The chain joins TRBV5-1 to TRBJ2-7; D gene ambiguous. Germline lookup yields CDR1 SGHRS and CDR2 YFSETQ. The CDR3 is made up of 12 amino acids. Trimming shortened V by 0 bases and J by 3 bases, and 4 bases separated the two germline ends. CDR3 nucleotides: TGCGCCAGCAGCTTGGGCGGCTACGAGCAGTACTTC. Translated: CASSLGGYEQYF.

This sequence joins TRBV28 and TRBJ2-7, with D perhaps TRBD2 (5 bases). The CDR3 contains 11 residues. The V end lost 6 bases, the J end lost 4 bases, and 7 bases lay between the germline ends. CDR1 and CDR2 from the germline V gene are MDHEN and SYDVKM. The CDR3 DNA is TGTGCCAGCAGGGACTTTTACGAGCAGTACTTC. It yields the protein CASRDFYEQYF.

The CDR3 region is CASSRGVATHYEQYF. In DNA, the CDR3 is TGTGCCAGCAGCCGGGGGGTAGCGACGCACTACGAGCAGTACTTC. The chain employs TRBV6-5 and TRBJ2-7; 7 nucleotides agree with TRBD2. CDR3 length: 15 residues. Germline-derived CDR1 and CDR2 are MNHEY and SVGAGI. V was pared by 6 bases and J by 3 bases, with 11 bases of the junction left unmatched.

The V call is TRBV7-2, the J call TRBJ1-3; D gene uncertain. V lost 1 base and J 0 bases, leaving 4 bases between the germline ends. The length of the CDR3 is 14 residues. CDR1 is SGHTA and CDR2 is FQGNSA in the germline V gene. As DNA, the CDR3 is TGTGCCAGCAGCTTAGACAGCTCTGGAAACACCATATATTTT. Translating it yields CASSLDSSGNTIYF.

The V and J genes are TRBV19 and TRBJ2-3; TRBD1 matches at 7 bases. The CDR3 consists of 15 residues. Unmatched junction bases numbered 5, after V lost 1 base and J lost 4 bases. Per germline, CDR1 LNHDA and CDR2 SQIVND (reference sequence). This CDR3 reads CASSIGEGAADTQYF. CDR3 in DNA: TGTGCCAGTAGTATAGGCGAGGGGGCCGCAGATACGCAGTATTTT.

This chain joins TRBV11-2 and TRBJ2-5; TRBD2 matches 13 bases. The CDR3 length is 16 residues. Germline assignment: CDR1 SGHAT and CDR2 FQNNGV. V trimming: 5 bases; J trimming: 5 bases; junction bases outside the gene matches: 8. CDR3 sequence reads: CASSPPGLAGVETQYF. The CDR3 DNA sequence: TGTGCCAGCAGCCCCCCCGGACTAGCGGGAGTGGAGACCCAGTACTTC.

This chain uses TRBV5-6 with TRBJ2-5, with D perhaps TRBD1 (6 bases). CDR3 length: 15 amino acids. Trimming took 7 bases from V and 0 from J, leaving 16 bases between them. From germline, CDR1 is SGHDT and CDR2 YYEEEE. CDR3 residues: CASRPRTDNQETQYF. DNA for the CDR3: TGTGCCAGCCGCCCCCGGACAGATAACCAAGAGACCCAGTACTTC.

This rearrangement joins TRBV11-2 to TRBJ2-1; 9 bases are a match to TRBD2. This CDR3 is built from 14 residues. Germline-derived CDR1 and CDR2 are SGHAT and FQNNGV. With 5 bases clipped from V and 9 bases from J, the junction kept 8 bases outside the gene matches. In nucleotides, the CDR3 is TGTGCCAGCAGCACGTTAGCGGGAGTCGCTGAGCAGTTCTTC. This translates into CASSTLAGVAEQFF.

The rearrangement uses TRBV7-3 and TRBJ2-7, with D perhaps matching TRBD1 (5 bases). The CDR3 extends over 13 amino acids. V was trimmed by 1 base and J by 6 bases, leaving 10 bases between them. Germline CDR1 is SGHTA and CDR2 is FQGTGA. CDR3 amino acids: CASSLMDQGEQYF. DNA of the CDR3: TGTGCCAGCAGCTTAATGGACCAGGGCGAGCAGTACTTC.

The chain employs TRBV4-2 and TRBJ2-5; D ambiguous. Germline V lookup: CDR1 LGHNA, CDR2 YNFKEQ. The V end lost 5 bases, the J end lost 5 bases, and 12 bases lay between the germline ends. The CDR3 has 13 residues. CDR3 DNA sequence: TGTGCCAGCAGCAAGCCCGAAGAGGAGACCCAGTACTTC. Amino acid sequence: CASSKPEEETQYF.